The rows below give T cell receptor beta chains drawn from one sample of a study of blood T cell repertoires in COVID-19. The method was immunoSEQ multiplex PCR; TCRdb's version includes in-frame clones alone and lacks a portion of them. The top ten hold under 3.5% of the sample, which has some 260,000 clones, more than 65% seen once. Sequenced: peripheral blood. The receptors here all came from a woman aged 18 to 35 with acute or convalescent COVID-19. Each CDR3 is given with its conserved first and last residue. Fields, in order: CDR3 DNA, CDR3 protein, D gene, V gene, J gene, clone size. The D gene is left open where the match is weak. Only some rows state a clone size, as once, few, many or a class for expanded clones.

DNA: TGTGCCAGCGGAACAGGGATTAATCAGCCCCAGCATTTT
CDR3: CASGTGINQPQHF
D: NA
V: TRBV28
J: TRBJ1-5
size: NA

DNA: TGTGCCAGCAGTACCAACGGAGCGCGCACAGATACGCAGTATTTT
CDR3: CASSTNGARTDTQYF
D: NA
V: TRBV6-5
J: TRBJ2-3
size: NA

DNA: TGTGCCAGCAGTGAGGACAGGGAACTGTTTTTT
CDR3: CASSEDRELFF
D: TRBD1
V: TRBV28
J: TRBJ1-4
size: NA

DNA: TGTGCCAGCAGCCGATGGGACAGGGGTGAAAAACTGTTTTTT
CDR3: CASSRWDRGEKLFF
D: TRBD1
V: TRBV7-9
J: TRBJ1-4
size: few

DNA: TGTGCCAGCAGCCCCCAGGCCAACGGAGGATACGAGCAGTACTTC
CDR3: CASSPQANGGYEQYF
D: NA
V: TRBV7-8
J: TRBJ2-7
size: NA

DNA: TGTGCCAGTAGGACAAATACGGGAGATGGCAATCAGCCCCAGCATTTT
CDR3: CASRTNTGDGNQPQHF
D: NA
V: TRBV19
J: TRBJ1-5
size: once

DNA: TGTGCCAGCAGCTTAGATCGGGGGGGTGGCACTGAAGCTTTCTTT
CDR3: CASSLDRGGGTEAFF
D: NA
V: TRBV11-2
J: TRBJ1-1
size: NA

DNA: TGCGCCAGCAGCTTAGCCAGAGGAGCGGGGGAGCAGTACTTC
CDR3: CASSLARGAGEQYF
D: TRBD2
V: TRBV5-1
J: TRBJ2-7
size: NA

DNA: TGTGCCAGCAGCCCCACCGGGACTAGCGGGAGTCTCGGAGATACGCAGTATTTT
CDR3: CASSPTGTSGSLGDTQYF
D: TRBD2
V: TRBV3-1/TRBV3-2
J: TRBJ2-3
size: once

DNA: TGTGCCAGCAGCATAACCCTCCGAACTAGCGGGAGGATCTATGAGCAGTACTTC
CDR3: CASSITLRTSGRIYEQYF
D: TRBD2
V: TRBV11-2
J: TRBJ2-7
size: NA

DNA: TGTGCCAGCAGTGAGATAGGGGGATCTGAAGCTTTCTTT
CDR3: CASSEIGGSEAFF
D: NA
V: TRBV12-3/TRBV12-4
J: TRBJ1-1
size: NA